This T cell receptor beta chain was sequenced in a study of blood T cell repertoires in COVID-19. Source study methods: Nucleated cell number was recorded as an estimate derived from reference gene primer amplification. The assay was immunoSEQ multiplex PCR, and TCRdb's table has in-frame clones only and misses some. The V and J calls and clone size are taken from that table; D and trimming were inferred from the DNA. This table has around 160,000 clones, almost 85% appearing once. CDR3 length: 14 residues. V gave up 4 bases and J gave up 3 bases; unmatched junction bases: 7. The germline CDR1 and CDR2 sequences are SGDLS and YYNGEE. Study members were between roughly 18 and 89 years old and lived in 24 US regions. Cohort allocation depended upon clinical history that participants reported.

The TCR originated in a man in his fifties who had recovered from COVID-19. The chain joins TRBV9 to TRBJ2-7, with 7 bases identical to TRBD2. The specimen was PBMCs or T cells enriched from blood (not recorded which). The CDR3 reads CASSPRGGGYEQYF. CDR3 sequence (DNA): TGTGCCAGCAGCCCTAGGGGCGGGGGCTACGAGCAGTACTTC.